This TCR beta chain was sequenced in a study of response to subunit inactivated influenza vaccine. General study findings and limits: Authors proposed each seasonal influenza vaccination draws in few new T cells.

TCRdb re-called the RT-PCR reads with MiXCR, one entry per CDR3 protein. Here the sample spans approximately 700,000 distinct CDR3 sequences, more than 11% being singletons. The CDR3 spans 14 residues. Germline V gives CDR1 SQVTM, CDR2 ANQGSEA. V was shortened by 8 bases and J by 1 base, with 18 bases between the two germline ends. As for this clonotype: Its antigen is currently unknown.

The source is a man aged 50 to 60 who received an inactivated influenza vaccine. This chain links TRBV29-1 with TRBJ2-7; tentative D call: TRBD1 (6 bases). Specimen: PBMCs from blood, collected around 14 days before vaccination. CDR3 in amino acids: CSIRDTYKSYEQYF. CDR3 coding DNA: TGCAGCATCCGGGACACCTACAAATCCTACGAGCAGTACTTC.